This T cell receptor (beta chain) stems from a study of T cell repertoires in cytomegalovirus infection. This clonotype has ten or more counts. TCRdb ran MiXCR on the reads and lists one entry per CDR3 protein. In the table there are roughly 500,000 distinct CDR3 sequences, 10% to 12% of which are singletons. The CDR3 runs 15 residues. The germline CDR1 and CDR2 sequences are SGHRS and YFSETQ. The V gene end was trimmed by 7 bases and the J gene end by 2 bases; junction bases not matched to a gene: 8. The chain has TRBV5-1 and TRBJ2-3; 9 bases align to TRBD2. The sample comprised PBMCs. The clonotype originates from a human donor in good health (CMV status not recorded). Some clones in this sample may be carry-over from other donors' samples. CDR3 protein: CASFKAGGPTDTQYF. In DNA, the CDR3 is TGCGCCAGCTTCAAAGCGGGAGGCCCCACAGATACGCAGTATTTT.